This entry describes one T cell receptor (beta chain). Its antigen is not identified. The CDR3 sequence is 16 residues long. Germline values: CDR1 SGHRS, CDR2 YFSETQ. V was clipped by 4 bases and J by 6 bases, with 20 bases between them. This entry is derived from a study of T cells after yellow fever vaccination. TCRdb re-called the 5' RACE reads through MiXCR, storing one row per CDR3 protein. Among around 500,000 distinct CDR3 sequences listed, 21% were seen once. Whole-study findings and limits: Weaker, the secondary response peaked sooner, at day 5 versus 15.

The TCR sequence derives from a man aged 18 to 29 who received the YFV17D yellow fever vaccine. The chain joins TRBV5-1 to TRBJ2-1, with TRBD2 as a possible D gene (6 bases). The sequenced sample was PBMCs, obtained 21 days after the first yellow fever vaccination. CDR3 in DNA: TGCGCCAGCAGCGACAACCGGGACTCCCTCCCCAATGAGCAGTTCTTC. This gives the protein CASSDNRDSLPNEQFF.